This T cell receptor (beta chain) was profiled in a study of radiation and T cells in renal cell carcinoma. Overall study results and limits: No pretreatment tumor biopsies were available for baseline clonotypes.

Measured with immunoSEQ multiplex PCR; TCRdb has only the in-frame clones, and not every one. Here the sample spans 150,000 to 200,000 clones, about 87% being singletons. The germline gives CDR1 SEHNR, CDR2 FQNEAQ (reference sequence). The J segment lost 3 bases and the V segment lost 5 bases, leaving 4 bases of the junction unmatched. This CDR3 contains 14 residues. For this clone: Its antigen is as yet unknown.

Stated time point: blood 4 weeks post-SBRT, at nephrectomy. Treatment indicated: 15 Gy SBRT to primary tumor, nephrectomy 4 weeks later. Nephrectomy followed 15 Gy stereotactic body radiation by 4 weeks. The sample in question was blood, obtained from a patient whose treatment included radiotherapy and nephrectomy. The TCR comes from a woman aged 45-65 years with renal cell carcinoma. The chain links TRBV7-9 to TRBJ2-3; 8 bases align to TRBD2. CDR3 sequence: CASSASGWTDTQYF. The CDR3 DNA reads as TGTGCCAGCAGCGCTAGCGGGTGGACAGATACGCAGTATTTT.